This T cell receptor (beta chain) was sequenced during a study of siplizumab effects on memory and regulatory T cells. Overall study results and limits: Naive T cell populations appeared to exhibit greater diversity than memory cells and appeared to be major alloresponse contributors.

Concerning this clone itself: Antigen specificity is unknown.

The method was immunoSEQ multiplex PCR; TCRdb's version includes in-frame clones alone and lacks a portion of them. The sample consists of more than 90,000 clones, roughly 91% of them appearing once. Germline V gene lookup returns CDR1 LNHDA and CDR2 SQIVND (reference sequence). The CDR3 spans 16 residues. The V gene end was trimmed by 3 bases and the J gene end by 4 bases; junction bases not matched to a gene: 5. The gene calls are TRBV19 and TRBJ2-1; 11 bases line up with TRBD2. This receptor was obtained from a human donor in good health. Sequencing input: non-Treg CD4+ T cells sorted from blood. CDR3 region: CASSMLAGGLYNEQFF. CDR3 sequence (DNA): TGTGCCAGTAGTATGCTAGCGGGAGGCCTATACAATGAGCAGTTCTTC.